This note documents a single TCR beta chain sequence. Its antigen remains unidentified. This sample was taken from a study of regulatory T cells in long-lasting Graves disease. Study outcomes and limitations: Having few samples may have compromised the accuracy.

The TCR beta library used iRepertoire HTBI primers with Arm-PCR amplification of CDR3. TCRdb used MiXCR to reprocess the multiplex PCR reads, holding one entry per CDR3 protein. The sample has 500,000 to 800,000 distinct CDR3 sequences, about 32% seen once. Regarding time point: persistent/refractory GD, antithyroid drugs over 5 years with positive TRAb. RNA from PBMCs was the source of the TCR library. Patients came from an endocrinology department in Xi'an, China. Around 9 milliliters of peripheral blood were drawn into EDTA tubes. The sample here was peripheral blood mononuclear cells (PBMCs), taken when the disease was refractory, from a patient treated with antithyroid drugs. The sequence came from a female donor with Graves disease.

CDR3 sequence reads: CASSQALPWGYGYTF. As DNA, the CDR3 is TGTGCCAGCAGCCAAGCCCTCCCGTGGGGCTATGGCTACACCTTC. The V gene is TRBV3-1, the J gene TRBJ1-2; D call uncertain. CDR3 size: 15 residues. Germline CDR1 and CDR2: LGHDT and YNNKEL (reference sequence). V gave up 1 base and J gave up 4 bases, with 13 bases separating them.